These 3 T cell receptor beta chains originate from one sample sequenced in a study of cytomegalovirus exposure and HLA in healthy donors. Produced via immunoSEQ multiplex PCR; TCRdb's table is partial and in-frame only. The sample has about 110,000 clones; around 86% are singletons. The sample taken for sequencing was PBMCs. The source is a woman under 30 in good health and CMV-seropositive.

This rearrangement joins TRBV5-1 to TRBJ2-1; possibly TRBD1 for D (5 bases). The germline V and J ends were trimmed by 0 bases and 7 bases, with 8 bases remaining between them. Germline V gene lookup returns CDR1 SGHRS and CDR2 YFSETQ. CDR3 length equals 13 residues. CDR3 coding DNA: TGCGCCAGCAGCTTGGCCGACAGAAATGAGCAGTTCTTC. It specifies CASSLADRNEQFF.

The CDR3 loop reads CASSVDPDRGTYGYTF. The CDR3 DNA is TGTGCCAGCAGCGTAGATCCGGACAGGGGGACGTATGGCTACACCTTC. The chain uses TRBV9 and TRBJ1-2, with TRBD1 matching 10 bases. Germline values: CDR1 SGDLS, CDR2 YYNGEE. The CDR3 is 16 residues long. The V gene end was trimmed by 0 bases and the J gene end by 5 bases; junction bases not matched to a gene: 7.

V gene TRBV6-4 combines with J gene TRBJ2-1, with a weak D call TRBD1 (6 bases). V lost 4 bases, J lost 7 bases, and 8 bases lay in between. From germline, CDR1 is MRHNA and CDR2 SNTAGT. The CDR3 consists of 12 residues. Here the CDR3 reads CASSVRGNEQFF. The CDR3 coding sequence is TGTGCCAGCAGTGTCAGGGGTAATGAGCAGTTCTTC.